This T cell receptor (beta chain) is from a study of T-cell memory formation after mild COVID-19. Study-wide results and limits: Researchers could not confirm that second-wave clones peaking on day 37 targeted SARS-CoV-2.

The CDR3 consists of 16 residues. Looked up from germline, CDR1 is MGHRA and CDR2 is YSYEKL. With 1 base removed from V and 3 bases from J, the gap between germline ends came to 15 bases. MiXCR was run by TCRdb on the 5' RACE reads, yielding one entry per CDR3 protein. The sample has about 430,000 distinct CDR3 sequences; around 17% are singletons. This clonotype was counted a few times. Its cognate antigen is unknown. Sequenced sample: PBMCs or a T cell subset sorted from them (not recorded which). The receptor comes from a man younger than 35 who had mild COVID-19 (a few samples of this study predate the infection). Cell type and time point are not known. The chain links TRBV4-1 to TRBJ1-1; the D is unclear. CDR3 amino acids: CASSQVNLVYYTEAFF. CDR3 DNA sequence: TGCGCCAGCAGCCAAGTCAACCTGGTTTATTACACTGAAGCTTTCTTT.